The sequence of this T cell receptor (beta chain) was determined in a study of cytomegalovirus exposure and HLA in healthy donors. With V trimmed by 3 bases and J by 4 bases, 2 bases remained unmatched. This CDR3 region has 14 residues. Germline V gene lookup returns CDR1 SGHVS and CDR2 FNYEAQ. 13 Jbeta primers and 60 Vbeta primers were used for the PCR. TCRdb's copy holds only in-frame clones and misses some; the assay was immunoSEQ multiplex PCR. The sample lists around 150,000 clones, nearly 80% occurring once. With respect to this clone: Its antigen is unidentified.

Regarding the study as a whole: Fewer N-insertions (relative to the roughly 670-donor mean) were reportedly seen in an Asian-associated ancestry cluster in a later analysis. In a later analysis, approximately 18,000 TCR beta sequences were associated with HLA alleles at 0.05 false discovery rate. Later analysis showed TCR association rates varying by HLA locus, highest for DRB1 and lowest for HLA-C. The study flagged approximately 180 TCR beta chains as cytomegalovirus-associated.

This sequence joins TRBV7-6 and TRBJ1-1; 10 bases align to TRBD1. The sample comprised PBMCs. The source of this sequence is a woman in her thirties or forties in good health and CMV-seronegative. CDR3 in DNA: TGTGCCAGCAGCTTGGGACAGGGGCGCACTGAAGCTTTCTTT. It encodes CASSLGQGRTEAFF.